This T cell receptor beta chain comes out of a study of cytomegalovirus exposure and HLA in healthy donors. Study-wide context: Samples from HLA-typed donors yielded about 86 million unique TCRs in an early data release.

Findings and limits, study-wide: Some V segments could not be told apart, so they were left out, TRBV6-2 and TRBV6-3 among them. Trimming of TCR beta V- and J-genes showed a link, identified in a later analysis, to a missense DCLRE1C variant. When a later analysis was performed, an Asian-associated ancestry cluster reportedly had fewer N-insertions than the roughly 700-donor mean.

Primers included in the PCR were 60 Vbeta and 13 Jbeta primers. This table comes from immunoSEQ multiplex PCR, and its TCRdb copy is limited to in-frame clones, with some not included. The table includes some 160,000 clones, around 84% detected once. V gave up 0 bases and J gave up 8 bases, with 7 bases separating them. Germline CDR1 reads SGHTA; CDR2 reads FQGNSA. This CDR3 region has 12 residues. Notes on this clone: Its cognate antigen is unknown.

The source is a man aged 25 to 45 in good health and CMV-seropositive. The sequencing sample was made of PBMCs. The chain uses TRBV7-2 and TRBJ1-2; D gene uncertain. The CDR3 DNA follows: TGTGCCAGCAGCTTAGCGGCCTTCGGCTACACCTTC. It translates to CASSLAAFGYTF.